This entry lists 8 T cell receptor beta chains sequenced from one sample in a study of cytomegalovirus exposure and HLA in healthy donors. Profiling relied on immunoSEQ multiplex PCR, and the TCRdb table lists in-frame clones only, not all of them. The table shows 250,000 or so clones, with about 86% occurring only once. Sequencing was performed on PBMCs. The receptors come from a man aged 18 to 29 in good health and CMV-seronegative.

V and J are TRBV28 and TRBJ2-5; perhaps TRBD2 as D (5 bases). The V gene lost 5 bases and the J gene lost 0 bases, with 13 bases spanning the gap. Germline CDR1 reads MDHEN; CDR2 reads SYDVKM. This CDR3 comprises 15 residues. CDR3 amino acids: CASSPSRRYQETQYF. The CDR3 DNA reads as TGTGCCAGCAGTCCGTCCCGGAGGTACCAAGAGACCCAGTACTTC.

V is TRBV27 and J is TRBJ2-7, with TRBD2 as a possible D gene (5 bases). Germline CDR1 reads MNHEY; CDR2 reads SMNVEV (reference sequence). V shed 3 bases and J shed 4 bases, with 19 bases lying between them. This CDR3 has 16 residues. CDR3 in DNA: TGTGCCAGCAGTTTCCTCAGACCGGGAACTCGGTACGAGCAGTACTTC. This encodes CASSFLRPGTRYEQYF.

The chain recombines TRBV5-4 with TRBJ1-2; D possibly corresponds to TRBD1 (5 bases). The V and J ends lost 4 bases and 3 bases respectively, with 10 bases between them. The CDR3 contains 13 residues. Germline CDR1 reads SGHNT; CDR2 reads YYREEE (reference sequence). CDR3 in amino acids: CASSPDSHYGYTF. CDR3 coding DNA: TGTGCCAGCAGCCCCGACAGTCACTATGGCTACACCTTC.

This clone turned up a few times. The chain links TRBV18 to TRBJ1-2, with D maybe TRBD1 (5 bases). Between the trimmed V and J ends, which lost 3 bases and 6 bases, there was a span of 20 bases. This CDR3 contains 16 residues. CDR1 and CDR2 from the germline V gene are KGHSH and LQKENI. CDR3 loop: CASSPFGTQDLDGYTF. The CDR3 nucleotides are TGTGCCAGCTCACCCTTCGGGACTCAAGATTTAGATGGCTACACCTTC. The variable domain in full, completed from reference TRBV18 and TRBJ1-2, reads NAGVMQNPRHLVRRRGQEARLRCSPMKGHSHVYWYRQLPEEGLKFMVYLQKENIIDESGMPKERFSAEFPKEGPSILRIQQVVRGDSAAYFCASSPFGTQDLDGYTFGSGTRLTVV.

The rearrangement joins TRBV6-6 to TRBJ2-4; TRBD2 matches 15 bases. The junction had 4 bases not matched to a gene; V was cut back by 6 bases and J by 7 bases. The CDR3 runs to 15 residues. Germline CDR1 and CDR2: MNHNY and SVGAGI (reference sequence). CDR3 residues: CASSIGLAGGNIQYF. CDR3 nucleotides: TGTGCCAGCAGCATCGGACTAGCGGGGGGGAACATTCAGTACTTC.

The chain uses TRBV2 and TRBJ2-3, with D tentatively TRBD2 (5 bases). CDR1 and CDR2 (germline): SNHLY, FYNNEI. The CDR3 has 14 amino acids. Deletions cut 7 bases from V and 0 bases from J, with 11 bases between. The CDR3 protein is CASTGRRSTDTQYF. CDR3 coding DNA: TGTGCCAGCACGGGGAGACGGAGCACAGATACGCAGTATTTT.

The chain recombines TRBV29-1 with TRBJ2-1, with 8 bases that match TRBD1. In germline, CDR1 is SQVTM, CDR2 ANQGSEA. The CDR3 spans 14 residues. The J segment lost 5 bases and the V segment lost 3 bases, leaving 6 bases of the junction unmatched. In DNA, the CDR3 is TGCAGCGTTGAGGCGGGACAGGAAGACAATGAGCAGTTCTTC. It codes for CSVEAGQEDNEQFF.

This clone was picked up a small number of times. The chain is built from TRBV4-2 and TRBJ1-5; no firm D call. In germline, CDR1 is LGHNA, CDR2 YNFKEQ. The CDR3 loop spans 14 amino acids. V was clipped by 1 base and J by 2 bases, with 6 bases between them. CDR3 DNA sequence: TGTGCCAGCAGCCAAGGGCAACGCAATCAGCCCCAGCATTTT. Translation gives CASSQGQRNQPQHF.